This T cell receptor (beta chain) was sequenced for a study of blood T cell repertoires in COVID-19. Under the authors' procedure: Amplification from reference gene primers served as the basis for estimated nucleated cell counts. The method was immunoSEQ multiplex PCR; TCRdb's version includes in-frame clones alone and lacks a portion of them. V, J and clone size are those of that table, while D and trimming were read from the DNA. The sample lists a few hundred thousand clones; 80% to 90% were seen once. CDR1 and CDR2 (germline): MNHEY, SVGAGI. Trimming removed 0 bases at V and 5 bases at J, with 14 bases between. This CDR3 has 16 residues.

Sequencing was carried out using peripheral blood. The clonotype originates from a man between 60 and 70 years old with acute or convalescent COVID-19. The chain employs TRBV6-5 and TRBJ2-1; a possible D gene is TRBD1 (5 bases). In nucleotides, the CDR3 is TGTGCCAGCAGTTACTCGGGCAAGGGGCTAAACAATGAGCAGTTCTTC. This translates into CASSYSGKGLNNEQFF.